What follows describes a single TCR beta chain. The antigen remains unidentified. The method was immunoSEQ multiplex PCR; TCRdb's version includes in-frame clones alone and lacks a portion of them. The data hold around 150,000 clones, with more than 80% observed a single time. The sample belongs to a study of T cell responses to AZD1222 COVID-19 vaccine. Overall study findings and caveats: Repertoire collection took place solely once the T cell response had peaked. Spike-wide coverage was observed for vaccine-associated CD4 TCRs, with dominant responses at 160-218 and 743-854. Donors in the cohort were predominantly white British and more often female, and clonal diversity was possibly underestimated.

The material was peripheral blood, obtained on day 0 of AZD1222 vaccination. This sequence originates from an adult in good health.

The CDR3 protein is CASSEGTGIYGYTF. As DNA, the CDR3 is TGTGCCAGCAGTGAAGGGACGGGAATCTATGGCTACACCTTC. The rearrangement joins TRBV2 to TRBJ1-2, with unresolved D. The germline CDR1 and CDR2 sequences are SNHLY and FYNNEI. V was trimmed by 1 base and J by 4 bases, leaving 10 bases between them. CDR3 length: 14 amino acids.